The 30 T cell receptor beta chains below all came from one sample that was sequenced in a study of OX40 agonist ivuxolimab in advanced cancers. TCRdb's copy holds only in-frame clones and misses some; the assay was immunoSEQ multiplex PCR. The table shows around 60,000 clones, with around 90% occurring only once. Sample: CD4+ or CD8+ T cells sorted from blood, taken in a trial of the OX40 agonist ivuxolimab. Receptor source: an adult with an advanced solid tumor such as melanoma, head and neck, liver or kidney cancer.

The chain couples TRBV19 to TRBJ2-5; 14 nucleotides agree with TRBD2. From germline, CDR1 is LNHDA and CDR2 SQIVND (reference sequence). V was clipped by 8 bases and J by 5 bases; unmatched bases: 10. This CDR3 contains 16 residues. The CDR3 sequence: CASSDATSGRDETQYF. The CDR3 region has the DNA TGTGCCAGTTCCGACGCGACTAGCGGGAGGGATGAGACCCAGTACTTC.

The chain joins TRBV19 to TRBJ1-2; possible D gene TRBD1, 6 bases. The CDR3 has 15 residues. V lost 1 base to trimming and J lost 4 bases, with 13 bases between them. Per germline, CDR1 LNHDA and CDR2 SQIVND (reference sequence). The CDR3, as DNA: TGTGCCAGTAGTATAGGATCCGGGGGCCTCTATGGCTACACCTTC. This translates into CASSIGSGGLYGYTF.

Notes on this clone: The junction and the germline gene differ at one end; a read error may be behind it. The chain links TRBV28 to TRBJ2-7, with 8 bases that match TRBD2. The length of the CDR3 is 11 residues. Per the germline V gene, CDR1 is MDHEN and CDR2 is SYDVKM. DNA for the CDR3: TGTGCCAGCAGTGCCTCGGGACTAGACACTTTC. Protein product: CASSASGLDTF.

The CDR3 is CASSLSGFAGNTIYF. DNA of the CDR3: TGCGCCAGCAGCTTATCAGGCTTTGCTGGAAACACCATATATTTT. This sequence joins TRBV5-1 and TRBJ1-3; no definite D call. The CDR3 is made up of 15 amino acids. Germline V lookup: CDR1 SGHRS, CDR2 YFSETQ. V lost 2 bases, J lost 2 bases, and 11 bases lay in between.

The CDR3 nucleotides read TGTGCCAGCAGCCCCGGCGATACGAGCTCCTACAATGAGCAGTTCTTC. Amino acid sequence: CASSPGDTSSYNEQFF. This chain connects TRBV5-4 to TRBJ2-1, with D hard to call. The CDR3 totals 16 residues. The V end was cut by 4 bases, the J end by 0 bases, with 14 bases between. CDR1 and CDR2 from the germline V gene are SGHNT and YYREEE (reference sequence). The full variable domain, in which reference TRBV5-4 and TRBJ2-1 provide the parts outside the CDR3, is ETGVTQSPTHLIKTRGQQVTLRCSSQSGHNTVSWYQQALGQGPQFIFQYYREEENGRGNFPPRFSGLQFPNYSSELNVNALELDDSALYLCASSPGDTSSYNEQFFGPGTRLTVL.

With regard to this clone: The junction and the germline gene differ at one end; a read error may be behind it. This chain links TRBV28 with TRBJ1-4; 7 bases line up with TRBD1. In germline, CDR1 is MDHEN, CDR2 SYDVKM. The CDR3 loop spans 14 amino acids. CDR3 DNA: TGTGCCACCAGTTTGTACAGGGGCGCTGAAAAACTGTTTTTT. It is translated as CATSLYRGAEKLFF. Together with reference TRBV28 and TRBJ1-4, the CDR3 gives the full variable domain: DVKVTQSSRYLVKRTGEKVFLECVQDMDHENMFWYRQDPGLGLRLIYFSYDVKMKEKGDIPEGYSVSREKKERFSLILESASTNQTSMYLCATSLYRGAEKLFFGSGTQLSVL.

The chain's CDR3 is CASSLSTSPNEQFF. CDR3 bases: TGCGCCAGCAGTCTTTCGACTAGCCCTAATGAGCAGTTCTTC. This chain links TRBV4-1 with TRBJ2-1, with 7 nucleotides matching TRBD2. CDR3 length: 14 amino acids. CDR1 and CDR2 from the germline V gene are MGHRA and YSYEKL. With V trimmed by 6 bases and J by 7 bases, 9 bases remained unmatched.

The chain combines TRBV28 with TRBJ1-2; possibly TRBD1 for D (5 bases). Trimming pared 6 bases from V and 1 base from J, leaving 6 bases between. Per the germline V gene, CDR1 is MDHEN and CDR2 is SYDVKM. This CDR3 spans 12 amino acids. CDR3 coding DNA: TGTGCCAGCAGCGGGGGTAACTATGGCTACACCTTC. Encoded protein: CASSGGNYGYTF.

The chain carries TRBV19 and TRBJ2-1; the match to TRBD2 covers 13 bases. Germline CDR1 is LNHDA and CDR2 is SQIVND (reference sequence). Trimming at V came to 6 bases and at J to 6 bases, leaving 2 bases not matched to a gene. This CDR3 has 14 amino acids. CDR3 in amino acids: CASRGLAGINEQFF. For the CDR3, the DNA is TGTGCCAGTAGGGGACTAGCGGGAATCAATGAGCAGTTCTTC.

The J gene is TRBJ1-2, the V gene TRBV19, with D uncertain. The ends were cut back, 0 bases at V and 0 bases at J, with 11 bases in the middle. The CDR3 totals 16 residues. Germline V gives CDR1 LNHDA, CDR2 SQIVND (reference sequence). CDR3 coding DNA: TGTGCCAGTAGTATAGAGGAAGGAGACGCTAACTATGGCTACACCTTC. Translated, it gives CASSIEEGDANYGYTF. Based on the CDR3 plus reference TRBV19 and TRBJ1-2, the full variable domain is DGGITQSPKYLFRKEGQNVTLSCEQNLNHDAMYWYRQDPGQGLRLIYYSQIVNDFQKGDIAEGYSVSREKKESFPLTVTSAQKNPTAFYLCASSIEEGDANYGYTFGSGTRLTVV.

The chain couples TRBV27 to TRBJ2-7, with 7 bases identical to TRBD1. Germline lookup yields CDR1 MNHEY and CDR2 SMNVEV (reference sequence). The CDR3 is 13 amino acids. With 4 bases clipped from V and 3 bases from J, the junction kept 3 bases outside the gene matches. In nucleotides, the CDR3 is TGTGCCAGCAGTTGGGACAGAAACTACGAGCAGTACTTC. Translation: CASSWDRNYEQYF.

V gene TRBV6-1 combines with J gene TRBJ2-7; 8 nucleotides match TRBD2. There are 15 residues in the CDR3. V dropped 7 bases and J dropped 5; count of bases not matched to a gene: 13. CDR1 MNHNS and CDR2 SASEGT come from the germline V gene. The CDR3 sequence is CASNMVSGSINEQYF. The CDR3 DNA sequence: TGTGCCAGCAATATGGTGAGCGGGAGTATCAACGAGCAGTACTTC.

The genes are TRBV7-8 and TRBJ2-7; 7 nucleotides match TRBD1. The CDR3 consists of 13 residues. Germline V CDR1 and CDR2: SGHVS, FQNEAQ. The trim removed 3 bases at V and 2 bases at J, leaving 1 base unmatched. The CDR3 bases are TGTGCCAGCAGCTTTCAGGGGGCCTACGAGCAGTACTTC. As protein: CASSFQGAYEQYF.

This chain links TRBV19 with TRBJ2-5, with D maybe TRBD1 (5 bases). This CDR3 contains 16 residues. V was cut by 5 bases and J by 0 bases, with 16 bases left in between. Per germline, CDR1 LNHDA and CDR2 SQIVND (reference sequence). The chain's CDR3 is CASSAIWGLYQETQYF. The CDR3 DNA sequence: TGTGCCAGTAGTGCTATCTGGGGCCTGTACCAAGAGACCCAGTACTTC.

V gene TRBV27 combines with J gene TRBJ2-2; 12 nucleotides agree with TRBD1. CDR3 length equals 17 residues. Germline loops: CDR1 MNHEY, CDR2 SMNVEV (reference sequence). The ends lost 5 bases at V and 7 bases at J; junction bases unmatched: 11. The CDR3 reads CASSRLPGQGAGGELFF. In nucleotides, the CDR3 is TGTGCCAGCAGTCGTCTCCCGGGACAGGGGGCCGGCGGGGAGCTGTTTTTT.

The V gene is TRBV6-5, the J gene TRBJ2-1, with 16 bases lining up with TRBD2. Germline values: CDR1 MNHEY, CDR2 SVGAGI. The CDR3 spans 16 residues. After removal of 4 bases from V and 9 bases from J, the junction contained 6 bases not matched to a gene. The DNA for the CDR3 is TGTGCCAGCAGTTCGGGACTAGCGGGAGGGTTGGGTGAGCAGTTCTTC. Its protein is CASSSGLAGGLGEQFF.

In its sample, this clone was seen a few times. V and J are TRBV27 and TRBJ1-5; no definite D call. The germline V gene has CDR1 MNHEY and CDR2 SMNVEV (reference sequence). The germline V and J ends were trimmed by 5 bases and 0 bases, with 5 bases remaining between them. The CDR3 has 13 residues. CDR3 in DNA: TGTGCCAGCAGTATCGCTAGCAATCAGCCCCAGCATTTT. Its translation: CASSIASNQPQHF.

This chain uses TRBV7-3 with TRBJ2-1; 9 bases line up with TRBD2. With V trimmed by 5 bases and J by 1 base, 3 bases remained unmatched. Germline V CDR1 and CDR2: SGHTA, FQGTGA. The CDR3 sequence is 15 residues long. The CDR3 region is CASSTTSGSYNEQFF. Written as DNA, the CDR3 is TGTGCCAGCAGCACCACTAGCGGGTCCTACAATGAGCAGTTCTTC.

For the CDR3, the DNA is TGTGCCAGCAGCAAAGTTCCCGCAGCCTACGAGCAGTACTTC. Translation gives CASSKVPAAYEQYF. This sequence joins TRBV21-1 and TRBJ2-7; TRBD1, the D gene given by the table, was not confirmed from the DNA. TRBV21-1 is recorded as a pseudogene. The CDR3 sequence is 14 residues long.

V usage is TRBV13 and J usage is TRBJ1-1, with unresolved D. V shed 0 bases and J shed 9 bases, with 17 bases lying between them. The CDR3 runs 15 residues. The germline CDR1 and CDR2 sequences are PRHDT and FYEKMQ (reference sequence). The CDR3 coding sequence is TGTGCCAGCAGCTTAGGGAGAGCCGCCCCGAATCAAGCTTTCTTT. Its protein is CASSLGRAAPNQAFF.

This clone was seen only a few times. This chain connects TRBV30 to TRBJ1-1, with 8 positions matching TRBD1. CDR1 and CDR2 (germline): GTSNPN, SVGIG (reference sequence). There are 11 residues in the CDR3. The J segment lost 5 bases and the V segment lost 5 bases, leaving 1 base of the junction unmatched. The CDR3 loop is CAWDRGTEAFF. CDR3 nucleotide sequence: TGTGCCTGGGACAGGGGTACTGAAGCTTTCTTT.

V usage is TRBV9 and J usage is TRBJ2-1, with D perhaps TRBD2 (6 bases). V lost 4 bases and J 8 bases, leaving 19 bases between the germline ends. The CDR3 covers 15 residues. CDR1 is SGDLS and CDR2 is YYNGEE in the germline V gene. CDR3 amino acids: CASSPQNLARDEQFF. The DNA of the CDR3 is TGTGCCAGCAGCCCACAGAACCTAGCGAGGGATGAGCAGTTCTTC.

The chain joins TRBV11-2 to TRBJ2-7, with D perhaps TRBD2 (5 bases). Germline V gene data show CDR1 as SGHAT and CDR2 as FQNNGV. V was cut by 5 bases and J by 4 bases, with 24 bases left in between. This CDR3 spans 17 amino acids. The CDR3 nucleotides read TGTGCCAGCAGCCCCCTCGTTTCGCGGATTTCGGGATACGAGCAGTACTTC. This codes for CASSPLVSRISGYEQYF.

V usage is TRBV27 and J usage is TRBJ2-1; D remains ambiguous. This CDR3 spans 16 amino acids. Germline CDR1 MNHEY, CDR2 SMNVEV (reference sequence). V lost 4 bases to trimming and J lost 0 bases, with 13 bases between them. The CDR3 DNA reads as TGTGCCAGCAGTTCCGACATAGCCTACTCCTACAATGAGCAGTTCTTC. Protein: CASSSDIAYSYNEQFF.

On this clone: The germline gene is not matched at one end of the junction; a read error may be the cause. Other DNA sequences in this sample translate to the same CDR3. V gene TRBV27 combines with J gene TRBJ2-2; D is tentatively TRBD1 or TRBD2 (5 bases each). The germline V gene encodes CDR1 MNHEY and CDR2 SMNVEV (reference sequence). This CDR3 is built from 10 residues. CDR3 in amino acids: CASGAGELFF. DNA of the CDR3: TGTGCCAGCGGGGCCGGGGAGCTGTTTTTC.

For the CDR3, the DNA is TGTGCCATCAGTGATCCCGGCGGACAGGGCCAGCCCCAGCATTTT. As protein: CAISDPGGQGQPQHF. The chain employs TRBV10-3 and TRBJ1-5; 8 bases are shared with TRBD1. CDR1 and CDR2 from the germline V gene are ENHRY and SYGVKD. CDR3 length equals 15 residues. J lost 7 bases, V lost 3 bases, and 8 bases had no gene match.

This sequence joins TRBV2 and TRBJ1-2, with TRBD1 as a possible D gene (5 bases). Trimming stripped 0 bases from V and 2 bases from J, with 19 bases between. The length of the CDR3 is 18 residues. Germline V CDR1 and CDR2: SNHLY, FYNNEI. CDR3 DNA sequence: TGTGCCAGCAGTGAAGCCGGCCGTGTATGGGGCGGGAACTATGGCTACACCTTC. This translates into CASSEAGRVWGGNYGYTF.

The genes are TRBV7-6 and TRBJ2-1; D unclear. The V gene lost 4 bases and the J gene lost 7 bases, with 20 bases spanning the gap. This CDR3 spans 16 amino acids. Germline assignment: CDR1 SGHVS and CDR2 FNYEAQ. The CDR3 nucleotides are TGTGCCAGCAGCTATGGGGTGGTGGGCTCGGCGAATGAGCAGTTCTTC. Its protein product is CASSYGVVGSANEQFF. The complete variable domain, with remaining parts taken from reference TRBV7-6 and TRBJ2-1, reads GAGVSQSPRYKVTKRGQDVALRCDPISGHVSLYWYRQALGQGPEFLTYFNYEAQQDKSGLPNDRFSAERPEGSISTLTIQRTEQRDSAMYRCASSYGVVGSANEQFFGPGTRLTVL.

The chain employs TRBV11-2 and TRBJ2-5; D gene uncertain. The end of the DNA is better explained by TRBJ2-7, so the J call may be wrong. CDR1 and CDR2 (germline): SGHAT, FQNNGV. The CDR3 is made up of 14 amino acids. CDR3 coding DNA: TGTGCCAGCAGCACCCAGACGGGCAGCTCCGAGCAGTACTTC. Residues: CASSTQTGSSEQYF.

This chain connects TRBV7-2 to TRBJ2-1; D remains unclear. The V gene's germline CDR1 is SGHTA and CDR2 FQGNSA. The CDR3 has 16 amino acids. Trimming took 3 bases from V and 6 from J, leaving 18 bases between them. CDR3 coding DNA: TGTGCCAGCAGCTTTTCGAACAGTGCCCCAGGCAATGAGCAGTTCTTC. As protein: CASSFSNSAPGNEQFF.